This TCR beta chain was retrieved from a study of blood T cells in healthy people across ages. Study outcomes and limitations: The study found more naive CD4+ cells and higher diversity in long-lived than aged donors. PBMCs went unsorted, and a conclusive naive versus antigen-experienced comparison was therefore prevented. A roughly linear age-dependent decrease characterized TCR beta diversity per million T cells.

Primers used in a second PCR of about 7 to 11 cycles were a sample-barcoded 5' primer and a J-beta primer mix. TCRdb re-analysed the 5' RACE reads in MiXCR, keeping a single row per CDR3 protein. This table has about 1.8 million distinct CDR3 sequences, around half appearing once. For this clonotype: Its target is unknown.

Each donor's blood draw was 8.5 to 10 milliliters of peripheral blood. The CDR3 extends over 16 amino acids. Germline-derived CDR1 and CDR2 are SGDLS and YYNGEE. V trimming: 0 bases; J trimming: 2 bases; junction bases outside the gene matches: 3. Sequencing was carried out using blood. This rearrangement joins TRBV9 to TRBJ2-3; TRBD2 matches 10 bases. This TCR was sampled from a woman in her 40s in good health. The CDR3 nucleotides read TGTGCCAGCAGCGTAGAACTAGCGGGGATCACAGATACGCAGTATTTT. This sequence encodes CASSVELAGITDTQYF.